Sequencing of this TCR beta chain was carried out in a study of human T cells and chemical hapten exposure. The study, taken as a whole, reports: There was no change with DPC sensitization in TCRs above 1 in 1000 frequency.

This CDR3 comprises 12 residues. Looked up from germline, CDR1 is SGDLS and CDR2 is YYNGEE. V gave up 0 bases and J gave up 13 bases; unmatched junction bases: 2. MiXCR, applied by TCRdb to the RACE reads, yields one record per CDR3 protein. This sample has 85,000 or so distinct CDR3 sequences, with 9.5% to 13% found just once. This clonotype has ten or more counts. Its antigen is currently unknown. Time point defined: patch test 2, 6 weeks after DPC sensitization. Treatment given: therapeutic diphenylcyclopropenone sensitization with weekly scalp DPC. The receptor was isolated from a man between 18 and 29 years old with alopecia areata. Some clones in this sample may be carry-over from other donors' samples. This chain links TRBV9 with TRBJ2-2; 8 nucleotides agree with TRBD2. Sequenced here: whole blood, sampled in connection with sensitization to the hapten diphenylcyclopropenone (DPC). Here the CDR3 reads CASSVAGGLLFF. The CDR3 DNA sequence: TGTGCCAGCAGCGTAGCGGGGGGGCTGCTGTTTTTT.